This T cell receptor (beta chain) emerged from a study of blood T cell repertoires in COVID-19. Whole-study context: From T cells, B-cell-depleted T cells, or PBMCs came the material, which was cDNA or gDNA.

The CDR3 consists of 17 residues. V was cut by 4 bases and J by 6 bases, with 21 bases left in between. The germline gives CDR1 MGHRA, CDR2 YSYEKL. Per the original data handling: Reference gene primer amplification gave nucleated cell count estimates. Profiled with immunoSEQ multiplex PCR; TCRdb holds only in-frame clones, not every one. That table gives V, J and clone size, and the DNA gave D and trimming. The table has some 240,000 clones, roughly 83% seen once; the top ten hold roughly 9.6%. Sequencing was done on a sample of peripheral blood. V usage is TRBV4-1 and J usage is TRBJ2-2; tentatively, D is TRBD2 (7 bases). This clonotype was sampled from a woman of 80 years or more with acute or convalescent COVID-19. The CDR3 DNA reads TGCGCCAGCAGCCCCCGGGGAAGGGGGGGGGCCCCCGGGGAGCTGTTTTTT. This codes for CASSPRGRGGAPGELFF.